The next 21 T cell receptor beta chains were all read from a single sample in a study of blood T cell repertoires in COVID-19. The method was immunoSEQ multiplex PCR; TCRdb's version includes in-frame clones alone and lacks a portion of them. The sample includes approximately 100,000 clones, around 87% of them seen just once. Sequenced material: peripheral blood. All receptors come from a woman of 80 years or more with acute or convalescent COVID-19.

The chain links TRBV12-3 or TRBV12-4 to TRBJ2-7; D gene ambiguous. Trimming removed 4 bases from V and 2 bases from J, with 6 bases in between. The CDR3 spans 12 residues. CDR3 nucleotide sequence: TGTGCCAGCAGTTCCTATCCCTACGAGCAGTACTTC. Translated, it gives CASSSYPYEQYF.

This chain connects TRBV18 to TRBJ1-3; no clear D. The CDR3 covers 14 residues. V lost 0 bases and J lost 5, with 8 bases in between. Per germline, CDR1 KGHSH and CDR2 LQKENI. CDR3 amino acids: CASSPPPGRNTIYF. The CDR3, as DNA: TGTGCCAGCTCACCACCACCGGGTAGAAACACCATATATTTT.

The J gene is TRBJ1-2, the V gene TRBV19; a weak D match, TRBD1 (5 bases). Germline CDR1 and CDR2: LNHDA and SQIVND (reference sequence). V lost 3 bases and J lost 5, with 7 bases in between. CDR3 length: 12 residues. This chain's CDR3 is CASSMPGYGYTF. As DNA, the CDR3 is TGTGCCAGTAGTATGCCAGGGTATGGCTACACCTTC.

The CDR3: CASSIAGSRTEAFF. The DNA for the CDR3 is TGTGCCAGCAGTATTGCAGGGTCGAGGACTGAAGCTTTCTTT. V usage is TRBV6-5 and J usage is TRBJ1-1, with D tentatively TRBD1 (5 bases). The V and J ends lost 5 bases and 5 bases respectively, with 15 bases between them. The CDR3 contains 14 residues. CDR1 is MNHEY, CDR2 SVGAGI, per germline.

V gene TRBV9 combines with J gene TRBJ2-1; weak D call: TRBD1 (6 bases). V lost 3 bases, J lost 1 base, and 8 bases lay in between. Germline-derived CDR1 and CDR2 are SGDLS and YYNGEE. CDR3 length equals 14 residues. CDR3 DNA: TGTGCCAGCAGCGGCGGACAGTCCTACAATGAGCAGTTCTTC. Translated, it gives CASSGGQSYNEQFF.

For the CDR3, the DNA is TGCGCCAGCGGCCCAGGCAGGGGCCCTAAATACGAGCAGTACTTC. It specifies CASGPGRGPKYEQYF. J is TRBJ2-7 and V is TRBV10-1, with D maybe TRBD1 (6 bases). The CDR3 consists of 15 residues. CDR1 and CDR2 from the germline V gene are WNHNN and SYGVQD (reference sequence). Between the trimmed V and J ends, which lost 8 bases and 4 bases, there was a span of 21 bases.

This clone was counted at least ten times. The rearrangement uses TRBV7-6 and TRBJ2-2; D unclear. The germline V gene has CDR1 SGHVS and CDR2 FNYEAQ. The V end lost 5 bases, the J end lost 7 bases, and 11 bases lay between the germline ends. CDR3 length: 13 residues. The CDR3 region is CASSPRVIGELFF. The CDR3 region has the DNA TGTGCCAGCAGCCCACGGGTTATCGGGGAGCTGTTTTTT.

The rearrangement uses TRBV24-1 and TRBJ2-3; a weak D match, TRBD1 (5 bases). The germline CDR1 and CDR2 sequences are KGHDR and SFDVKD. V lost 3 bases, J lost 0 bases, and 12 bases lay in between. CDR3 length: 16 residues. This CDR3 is CATSDRGPRSTDTQYF. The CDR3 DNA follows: TGTGCCACCAGTGATAGGGGTCCGAGGAGCACAGATACGCAGTATTTT.

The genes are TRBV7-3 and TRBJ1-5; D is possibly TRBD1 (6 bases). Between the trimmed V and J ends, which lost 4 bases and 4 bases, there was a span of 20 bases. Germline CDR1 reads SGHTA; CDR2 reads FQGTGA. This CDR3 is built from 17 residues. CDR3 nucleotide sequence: TGTGCCAGCAGCTACCAGGGACACCTGAGTCTAAATCAGCCCCAGCATTTT. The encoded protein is CASSYQGHLSLNQPQHF. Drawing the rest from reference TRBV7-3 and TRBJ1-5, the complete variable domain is GAGVSQTPSNKVTEKGKYVELRCDPISGHTALYWYRQSLGQGPEFLIYFQGTGAADDSGLPNDRFFAVRPEGSVSTLKIQRTERGDSAVYLCASSYQGHLSLNQPQHFGDGTRLSIL.

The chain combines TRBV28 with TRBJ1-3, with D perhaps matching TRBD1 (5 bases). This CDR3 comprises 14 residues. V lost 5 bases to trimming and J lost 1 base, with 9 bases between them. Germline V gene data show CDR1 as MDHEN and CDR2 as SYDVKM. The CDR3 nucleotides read TGTGCCAGCAGTACGCAGGGTTCTGGAAACACCATATATTTT. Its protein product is CASSTQGSGNTIYF.

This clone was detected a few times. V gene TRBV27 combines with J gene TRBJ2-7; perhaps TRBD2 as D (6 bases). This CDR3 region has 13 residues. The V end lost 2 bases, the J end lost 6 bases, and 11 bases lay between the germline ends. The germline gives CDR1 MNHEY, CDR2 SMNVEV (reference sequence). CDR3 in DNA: TGTGCCAGCAGTTTAATAGCGCGGGGCGAGCAGTACTTC. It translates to CASSLIARGEQYF.

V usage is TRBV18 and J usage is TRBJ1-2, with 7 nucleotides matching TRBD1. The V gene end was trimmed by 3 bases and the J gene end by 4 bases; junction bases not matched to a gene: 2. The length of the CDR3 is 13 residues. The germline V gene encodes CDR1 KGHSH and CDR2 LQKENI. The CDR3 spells CASSPGTVYGYTF. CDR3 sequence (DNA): TGTGCCAGCTCACCCGGGACAGTCTATGGCTACACCTTC.

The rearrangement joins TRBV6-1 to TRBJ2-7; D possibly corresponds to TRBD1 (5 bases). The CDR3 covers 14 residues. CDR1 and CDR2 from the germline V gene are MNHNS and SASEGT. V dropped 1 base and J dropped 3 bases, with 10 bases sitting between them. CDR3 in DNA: TGTGCCAGCAGTGAAGTTCACAGGTACTACGAGCAGTACTTC. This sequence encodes CASSEVHRYYEQYF.

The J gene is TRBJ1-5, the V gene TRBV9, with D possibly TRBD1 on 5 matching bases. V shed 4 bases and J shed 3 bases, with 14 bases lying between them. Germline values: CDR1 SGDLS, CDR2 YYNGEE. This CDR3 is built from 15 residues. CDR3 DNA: TGTGCCAGCAGCCCCAGCCAGGGCTTCAATCAGCCCCAGCATTTT. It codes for CASSPSQGFNQPQHF.

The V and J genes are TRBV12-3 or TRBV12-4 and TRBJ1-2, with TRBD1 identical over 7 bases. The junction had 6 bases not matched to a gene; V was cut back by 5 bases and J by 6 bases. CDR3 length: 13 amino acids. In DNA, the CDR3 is TGTGCCAGCAGTCAAACAGGGGAGAATGGCTACACCTTC. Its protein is CASSQTGENGYTF.

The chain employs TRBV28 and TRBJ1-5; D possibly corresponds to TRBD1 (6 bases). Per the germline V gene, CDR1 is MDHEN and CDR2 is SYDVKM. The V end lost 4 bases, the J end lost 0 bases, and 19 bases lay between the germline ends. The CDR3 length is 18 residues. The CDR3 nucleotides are TGTGCCAGCAGTTCCCAGAGGACAGCCGTTTATAGCAATCAGCCCCAGCATTTT. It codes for CASSSQRTAVYSNQPQHF.

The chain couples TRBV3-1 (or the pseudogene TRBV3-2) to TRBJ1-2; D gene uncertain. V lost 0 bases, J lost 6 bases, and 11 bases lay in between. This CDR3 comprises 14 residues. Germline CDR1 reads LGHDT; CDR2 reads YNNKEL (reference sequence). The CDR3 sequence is CASSQEIGRDGYTF. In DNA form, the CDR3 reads TGTGCCAGCAGCCAAGAAATTGGTAGAGATGGCTACACCTTC.

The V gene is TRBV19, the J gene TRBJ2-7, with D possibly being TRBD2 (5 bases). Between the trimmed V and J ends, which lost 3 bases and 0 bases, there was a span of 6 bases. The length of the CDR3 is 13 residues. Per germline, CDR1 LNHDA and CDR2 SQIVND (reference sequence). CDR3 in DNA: TGTGCCAGTAGTATTGGGAGCTCCTACGAGCAGTACTTC. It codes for CASSIGSSYEQYF. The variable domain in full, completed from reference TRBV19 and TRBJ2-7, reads DGGITQSPKYLFRKEGQNVTLSCEQNLNHDAMYWYRQDPGQGLRLIYYSQIVNDFQKGDIAEGYSVSREKKESFPLTVTSAQKNPTAFYLCASSIGSSYEQYFGPGTRLTVT.

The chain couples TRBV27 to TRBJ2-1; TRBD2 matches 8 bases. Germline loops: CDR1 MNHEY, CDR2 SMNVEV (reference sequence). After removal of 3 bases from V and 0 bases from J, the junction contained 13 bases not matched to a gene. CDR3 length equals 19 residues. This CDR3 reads CASSFSRRGALGSYNEQFF. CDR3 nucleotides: TGTGCCAGCAGTTTCAGTAGGCGGGGGGCCCTGGGCTCCTACAATGAGCAGTTCTTC.

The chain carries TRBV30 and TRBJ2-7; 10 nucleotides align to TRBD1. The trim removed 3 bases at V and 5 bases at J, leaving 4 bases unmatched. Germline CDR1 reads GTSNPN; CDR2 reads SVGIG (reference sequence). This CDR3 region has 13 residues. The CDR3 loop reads CAWSGTGVHEQYF. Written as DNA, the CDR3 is TGTGCCTGGAGCGGGACAGGGGTCCACGAGCAGTACTTC.

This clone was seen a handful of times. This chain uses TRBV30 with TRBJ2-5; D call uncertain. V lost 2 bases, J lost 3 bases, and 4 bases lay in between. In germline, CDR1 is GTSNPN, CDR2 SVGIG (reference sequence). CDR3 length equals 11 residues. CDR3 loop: CAWSQEETQYF. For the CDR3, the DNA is TGTGCCTGGAGTCAGGAAGAGACCCAGTACTTC. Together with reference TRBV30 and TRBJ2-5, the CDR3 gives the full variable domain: SQTIHQWPATLVQPVGSPLSLECTVEGTSNPNLYWYRQAAGRGLQLLFYSVGIGQISSEVPQNLSASRPQDRQFILSSKKLLLSDSGFYLCAWSQEETQYFGPGTRLLVL.